This T cell receptor beta chain emerged from a study of metastatic and nonmetastatic thyroid tumors (dated by TCRdb to about 2020). About the investigation overall: The researchers compared repertoires between peripheral blood samples and tumor or nodule tissue samples from patients with malignant or benign thyroid disease. Results and caveats for the whole study, not just this receptor: TCR beta diversity was reported as significantly higher in malignant tumors than in benign nodules, in both blood and tumor samples.

The CDR3 starts with the cysteine, ends with the phenylalanine, and has 16 residues. The read is trimmed to its CDR3 DNA, 48 bases read in frame from base 1. At the junction V is shortened by 6 bases and J by 3 bases, with 18 bases in between. CDR1 is given as MNHNS and CDR2 as SASEGT, both from the germline V gene. This clone was seen at least ten times. Its antigen is currently not known. Nothing much larger sits one base from this clone, and base qualities are not available. To prepare the library, PCR was applied. Reads for this sample came from an Illumina HiSeq 4000. High-throughput sequencing was used to profile the TCR beta-chain CDR3 region of every patient. Concerning the study's data processing: CDR3 differences across clinicopathological groups were used to build a classifier for discriminating distant-metastatic papillary thyroid cancer patients. To measure repertoire diversity the researchers used the Shannon index, while the Morisita-Horn index served to gauge how similar the tumor and blood repertoires were. TCRdb passed the public sequencing reads through fastp at Q25 and MiXCR, retaining productive beta sequences. TCRdb's processing, not the study's, gives the V and J calls here. For this sample the table gives some 30,000 clones, of which around a fifth were detected only once. The ten largest clones capture 7.5% to 9.5% of the sample.

None of the patients had been given any treatment before thyroid surgery. Using T-cell receptor beta sequencing, the study looked back at clinical samples from patients collected from the early 2010s to the late 2010s. The rearrangement joined TRBV6-1 to TRBJ2-1; TRBD1 might be the D gene, on 6 matching bases. Sequencing was carried out using blood. The TCR was taken from a female donor with papillary thyroid cancer or a benign thyroid nodule (not recorded which). Some clones in this sample may be carry-over from other donors' samples. CDR3 protein: CASSRGVARGYNEQFF. The DNA reads TGTGCCAGCAGCCGAGGTGTGGCCAGGGGCTACAATGAGCAGTTCTTC.